The 3 T cell receptor beta chains below all came from one sample that was sequenced in a study of vaccination and CD4 T cells after COVID-19. Oncomine TCR Beta short-read sequencing was applied to DNA from cultured CD4+ T cells. A single record per CDR3 protein comes from TCRdb applying MiXCR to the PCR reads. The repertoire holds about 15,000 distinct CDR3 sequences, with approximately 50% as singletons. Treatment given: roughly 10-day PBMC culture with coronavirus spike peptide pools or control peptides (ViraFEST assay). Their antigen targets remain unknown. This specimen was CD4+ T cells from blood, cultured in vitro, taken before SARS-CoV-2 vaccination. These receptors were taken from a human donor who had recovered from COVID-19.

The sample holds a few counts of this clonotype. This chain connects TRBV15 to TRBJ1-6; 7 nucleotides line up with TRBD1. J was trimmed by 9 bases and V by 0 bases; bases with no gene match: 5. CDR1 LNHNV and CDR2 YYDKDF come from the germline V gene (reference sequence). CDR3 length: 15 residues. The CDR3 bases are TGTGCCACCAGCAGAGATCGGCAGGGGGGTTCACCCCTCCACTTT. This gives the protein CATSRDRQGGSPLHF.

This chain links TRBV11-3 with TRBJ1-1; TRBD1 might be the D (6 bases). The CDR3 runs to 15 residues. From germline, CDR1 is SGHNT and CDR2 YENEEA. Trimming cost V 5 bases and J 1 base, with 14 bases left between them. The CDR3 DNA reads as TGTGCCAGCAGCCTCCGGGGGGGCCCGAACACTGAAGCTTTCTTT. Protein sequence: CASSLRGGPNTEAFF. The full variable domain, rest sourced from reference TRBV11-3 and TRBJ1-1, is EAGVVQSPRYKIIEKKQPVAFWCNPISGHNTLYWYLQNLGQGPELLIRYENEEAVDDSQLPKDRFSAERLKGVDSTLKIQPAELGDSAVYLCASSLRGGPNTEAFFGQGTRLTVV.

The chain is built from TRBV6-1 and TRBJ2-7, with a tentative D call TRBD2 (6 bases). Germline CDR1 is MNHNS and CDR2 is SASEGT. CDR3 length: 16 amino acids. V lost 6 bases, J lost 2 bases, and 20 bases lay in between. CDR3: CASSSIWGGETYEQYF. The CDR3 DNA is TGTGCCAGCAGCTCCATTTGGGGAGGTGAAACCTACGAGCAGTACTTC.